The T cell receptor beta chain under discussion was sequenced for a study of cytomegalovirus exposure and HLA in healthy donors. The CDR3 totals 12 residues. Per the germline V gene, CDR1 is SNHLY and CDR2 is FYNNEI. This clone was recorded once. PCR primers comprised 60 Vbeta and 13 Jbeta primers. Data came from immunoSEQ multiplex PCR; TCRdb stores just in-frame clones and leaves some out. The sample lists 150,000 to 250,000 clones, 70% to 85% seen once, with about 4.6% in the top ten. This TCR was sampled from a woman under 40 in good health and CMV-seropositive. V usage is TRBV2 and J usage is TRBJ2-4, with D possibly matching TRBD2 (7 bases). Sequenced material: PBMCs. The CDR3 reads CAGGAAKNIQYF. DNA for the CDR3: TGTGCGGGGGGGGCGGCCAAAAACATTCAGTACTTC. The complete variable domain, with remaining parts taken from reference TRBV2 and TRBJ2-4, reads EPEVTQTPSHQVTQMGQEVILRCVPISNHLYFYWYRQILGQKVEFLVSFYNNEISEKSEIFDDQFSVERPDGSNFTLKIRSTKLEDSAMYFCAGGAAKNIQYFGAGTRLSVL.